The rows below give T cell receptor beta chains drawn from one sample of a study of naive and memory T cell subsets. Each CDR3 protein gets one entry after TCRdb re-called the UMI-ligation and nested PCR reads with MiXCR. This sample has 14,000 or so distinct CDR3 sequences, with 4% to 6.5% found just once. Sequenced here: skin, sampled from a tuberculin skin test site. These receptors were obtained from an adult in good health. CDR3s include the opening cysteine and the closing phenylalanine or tryptophan. D genes are given only for firm matches. Clone size is given for some rows only: seen once, a few or many times, or a class if the clone is expanded.

- | many | TRBJ2-1 | TRBV29-1 | CSVAEGRSENEQFF | TGCAGCGTGGCAGAAGGTAGGAGTGAGAATGAGCAGTTCTTC
- | many | TRBJ2-7 | TRBV9 | CASSVTPGTYEQYF | TGTGCCAGCAGCGTCACCCCCGGGACTTACGAGCAGTACTTC
TRBD1 | many | TRBJ1-1 | TRBV7-3 | CASSKGAGGHTEAFF | TGTGCCAGCAGCAAAGGAGCAGGGGGGCACACTGAAGCTTTCTTT
- | - | TRBJ2-3 | TRBV18 | CASRGGALFTDTQYF | TGTGCCAGCAGAGGGGGGGCCCTGTTCACAGATACGCAGTATTTT
TRBD2 | many | TRBJ2-1 | TRBV3-1 | CASSPRLAGGYEQFF | TGTGCCAGCAGCCCGAGACTAGCGGGGGGCTATGAGCAGTTCTTC
- | many | TRBJ2-1 | TRBV27 | CASSLSYTHNEQFF | TGTGCCAGCAGTTTATCGTACACGCACAATGAGCAGTTCTTC
TRBD2 | many | TRBJ2-5 | TRBV4-2 | CASSHLSGGVQETQYF | TGTGCCAGCAGCCATCTGAGCGGGGGGGTCCAAGAGACCCAGTACTTC
- | - | TRBJ2-7 | TRBV5-1 | CASRLRSGRTGLSYEQYF | TGCGCCAGCAGGTTGAGGTCTGGACGTACAGGGCTGAGCTACGAGCAGTACTTC
- | many | TRBJ2-1 | TRBV7-2 | CASRGSSYNEQFF | TGTGCCAGCAGGGGCTCCTCCTACAATGAGCAGTTCTTC
- | many | TRBJ1-1 | TRBV9 | CASSYGQLNTEAFF | TGTGCCAGCAGCTATGGACAGTTAAACACTGAAGCTTTCTTT
- | few | TRBJ1-1 | TRBV4-1 | CASSQPLRGPEAFF | TGCGCCAGCAGCCAACCACTGCGAGGGCCTGAAGCTTTCTTT
- | few | TRBJ2-2 | TRBV11-3 | CASSFREAGELFF | TGTGCCAGCAGCTTCAGGGAGGCCGGGGAGCTGTTTTTT
TRBD1 | medium-sized | TRBJ1-1 | TRBV18 | CASSSGGDTEAFF | TGTGCCAGCTCATCAGGGGGGGACACTGAAGCTTTCTTT
TRBD1 | many | TRBJ2-3 | TRBV2 | CASAQGAGTQYF | TGTGCCAGCGCCCAGGGGGCTGGGACGCAGTATTTT
- | many | TRBJ2-1 | TRBV11-2 | CASSFPMKNHEQFF | TGTGCCAGCAGCTTTCCCATGAAGAACCATGAGCAGTTCTTC
TRBD1 | - | TRBJ1-5 | TRBV12-3/TRBV12-4 | CASSIGTGGNQPQHF | TGTGCCAGCAGTATAGGGACAGGGGGAAATCAGCCCCAGCATTTT
- | many | TRBJ1-5 | TRBV13 | CASSSGGRDQPQHF | TGTGCCAGCAGCTCCGGGGGCAGGGATCAGCCCCAGCATTTT
- | many | TRBJ2-2 | TRBV4-2 | CASTHHRETGELFF | TGTGCCAGCACACATCACAGGGAAACCGGGGAGCTGTTTTTT
- | many | TRBJ2-2 | TRBV12-3/TRBV12-4 | CASSPTPLGTGELFF | TGTGCCAGCAGTCCAACCCCCTTAGGCACCGGGGAGCTGTTTTTT
- | medium-sized | TRBJ2-2 | TRBV2 | CASSEGIGELFF | TGTGCCAGCAGTGAGGGGATCGGGGAGCTGTTTTTT
- | many | TRBJ1-4 | TRBV18 | CASSPQGATNEKLFF | TGTGCCAGCTCACCACAGGGAGCCACAAATGAAAAACTGTTTTTT
- | many | TRBJ2-1 | TRBV6-5 | CASSLGGREQFF | TGTGCCAGCAGCCTCGGAGGACGTGAGCAGTTCTTC
- | many | TRBJ2-6 | TRBV10-3 | CAISGGTGSSGANVLTF | TGTGCCATCAGTGGGGGGACGGGCAGCTCTGGGGCCAACGTCCTGACTTTC
TRBD2 | medium-sized | TRBJ2-3 | TRBV4-2 | CASSQTSGGRITDTQYF | TGTGCCAGCAGCCAGACTAGCGGGGGGCGGATCACAGATACGCAGTATTTT